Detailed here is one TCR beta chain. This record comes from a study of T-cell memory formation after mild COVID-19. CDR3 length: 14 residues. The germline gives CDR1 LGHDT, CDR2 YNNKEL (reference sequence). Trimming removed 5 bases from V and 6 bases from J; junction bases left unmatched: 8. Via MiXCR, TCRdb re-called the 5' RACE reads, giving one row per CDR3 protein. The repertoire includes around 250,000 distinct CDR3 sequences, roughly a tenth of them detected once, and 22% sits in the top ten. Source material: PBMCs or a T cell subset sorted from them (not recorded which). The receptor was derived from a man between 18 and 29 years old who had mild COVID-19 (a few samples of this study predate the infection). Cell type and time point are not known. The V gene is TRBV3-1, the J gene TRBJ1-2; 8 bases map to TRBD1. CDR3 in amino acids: CASSNLGQGNGYTF. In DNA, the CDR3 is TGTGCCAGCAGCAACCTCGGACAGGGTAATGGCTACACCTTC.